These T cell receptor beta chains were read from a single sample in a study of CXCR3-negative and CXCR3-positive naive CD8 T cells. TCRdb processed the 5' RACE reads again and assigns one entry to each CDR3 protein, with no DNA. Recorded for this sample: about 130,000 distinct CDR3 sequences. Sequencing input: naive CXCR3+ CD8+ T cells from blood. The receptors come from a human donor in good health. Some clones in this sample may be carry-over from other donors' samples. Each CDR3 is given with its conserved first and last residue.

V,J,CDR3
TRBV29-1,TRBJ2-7,CSVGTRDEQYF
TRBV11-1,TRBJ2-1,CASSLASGTSIEQFF
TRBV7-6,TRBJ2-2,CASSLSGGITGELFF
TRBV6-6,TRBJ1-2,CASSYRLGGPYGYTF
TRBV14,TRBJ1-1,CASSQYIWTDNTEAFF
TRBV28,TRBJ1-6,CASTQPERTLYSPLHF
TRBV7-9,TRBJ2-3,CASSSGRDTQYF
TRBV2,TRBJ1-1,CASSETGRNTEAFF
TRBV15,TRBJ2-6,CATSVRLAGANVLTF
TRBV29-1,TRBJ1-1,CSVTVMNTEAFF
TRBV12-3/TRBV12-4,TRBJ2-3,CASSFTGPADTQYF
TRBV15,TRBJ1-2,CATSRDNNYGYTF
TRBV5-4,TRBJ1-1,CASSFFLGGGYTEAFF
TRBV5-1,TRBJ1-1,CASHSRSGGRENTEAFF
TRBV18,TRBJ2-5,CASSQEQGVQETQYF
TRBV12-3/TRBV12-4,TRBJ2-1,CASSLFAGQSSYNEQFF
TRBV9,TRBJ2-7,CASSVGGTGYEQYF
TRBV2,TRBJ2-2,CAIGQEYNTGELFF
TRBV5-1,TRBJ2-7,CASSLGSGSGYEQYF
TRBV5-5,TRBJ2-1,CASSFGGGLGNEQFF
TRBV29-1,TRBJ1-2,CSVERQGANYGYIF
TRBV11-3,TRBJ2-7,CASSGGPSSYEQYF
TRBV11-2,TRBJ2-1,CASSLETSGKYNEQFF
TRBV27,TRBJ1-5,CASSLTGRNQPQHF
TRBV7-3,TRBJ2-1,CASSLEPGGDEQFF
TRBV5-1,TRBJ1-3,CASSDPEGDGNTIYF
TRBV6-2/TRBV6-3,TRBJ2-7,CASTGLAGGYVSYEQYF
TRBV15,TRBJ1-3,CATSKDGGSGNTIYF
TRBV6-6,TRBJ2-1,CASTGTSGTRYNEQFF
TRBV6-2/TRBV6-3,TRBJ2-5,CASSYLEGAAETQYF
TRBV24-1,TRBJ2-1,CATSDGGTVYNEQFF
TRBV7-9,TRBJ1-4,CASSLSRGEEKLFF
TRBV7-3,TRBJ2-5,CASSLSGDETQYF
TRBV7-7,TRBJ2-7,CASSFLPKGYEQYF
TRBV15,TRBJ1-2,CATSRDRGTGGLLGYTF
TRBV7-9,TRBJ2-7,CASSGTSGGTYEQYF
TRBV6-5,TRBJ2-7,CASSYRQGLYEQYF
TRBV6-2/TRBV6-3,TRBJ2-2,CASTLGGELFF
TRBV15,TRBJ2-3,CATSPRRTLRDTDTQYF
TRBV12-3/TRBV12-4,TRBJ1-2,CASSLRFARDSGYTF
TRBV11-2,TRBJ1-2,CASSLGGLNYGYTF
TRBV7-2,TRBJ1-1,CASSSIWMNTEAFF
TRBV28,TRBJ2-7,CASSLWRGEQYF